This TCR beta chain was found in a study of CD8 T cells in ankylosing spondylitis. Study-wide points: As for the disease-linked clones, they showed a CD8+ phenotype and occurred at relatively low frequencies in peripheral blood. For ankylosing spondylitis blood, a TCR beta motif of fewer than 10 highly homologous variants appeared characteristic.

This CDR3 region has 12 residues. V lost 3 bases, J lost 5 bases, and 11 bases lay in between. Germline assignment: CDR1 SQVTM and CDR2 ANQGSEA. A note on this clonotype: No antigen is known for it.

Quantitative barcoded 5'-RACE was used to prepare TCR beta libraries. MiXCR, run by TCRdb on the 5' RACE reads, gives a single entry per CDR3 protein. This sample has fewer than 400,000 distinct CDR3 sequences, with around 8% found just once. This receptor was identified in a male donor with ankylosing spondylitis. The sample comprised blood, either unsorted or a sorted T cell fraction (not recorded which). The rearrangement joins TRBV29-1 to TRBJ2-7, with D perhaps TRBD2 (6 bases). The CDR3 region is CSVDGRQDEQYF. CDR3 sequence (DNA): TGCAGCGTTGACGGGAGACAAGACGAGCAGTACTTC.